Listed here are 13 T cell receptor beta chains from one sample, sequenced in a study of vaccination effects on CD4 cells after COVID-19. Antigen-specific CD4+ T cells were first expanded with viral peptide pools by the ViraFEST assay and only then sequenced. Once cultured for under 11 days, the cells underwent separation to obtain CD4+ T cells. No antigen is known for these receptors. The assay was immunoSEQ multiplex PCR, and TCRdb's table has in-frame clones only and misses some. Of roughly 50,000 clones detected, 65% to 90% appear once; the ten largest clones hold roughly 2.2%. The sample consisted of CD4+ T cells from PBMCs cultured with HCoV-229E spike peptides, taken before COVID-19 vaccination. Receptors originate from a human donor who received a COVID-19 vaccine.

The CDR3 region has the DNA TGTGCCAGCAGTGTCTTCTTGGGGGGGGGCGAAGAGACCCAGTACTTC. Translation gives CASSVFLGGGEETQYF. The rearrangement joins TRBV25-1 to TRBJ2-5; weak D call: TRBD2 (7 bases). The V gene's germline CDR1 is MGHDK and CDR2 SYGVNS. The V end lost 4 bases, the J end lost 3 bases, and 18 bases lay between the germline ends. The CDR3 is 16 residues long. The full variable domain, completed using reference TRBV25-1 and TRBJ2-5, is EADIYQTPRYLVIGTGKKITLECSQTMGHDKMYWYQQDPGMELHLIHYSYGVNSTEKGDLSSESTVSRIRTEHFPLTLESARPSHTSQYLCASSVFLGGGEETQYFGPGTRLLVL.

V usage is TRBV7-8 and J usage is TRBJ1-1; D might be TRBD1 (6 bases). Germline CDR1 and CDR2: SGHVS and FQNEAQ. Trimming stripped 5 bases from V and 6 bases from J, with 13 bases between. The CDR3 is made up of 13 amino acids. The CDR3 is CASSTGQFPEAFF. In DNA form, the CDR3 reads TGTGCCAGCAGCACTGGACAGTTCCCTGAAGCTTTCTTT.

V usage is TRBV29-1 and J usage is TRBJ2-5; 8 nucleotides match TRBD1. Germline V gene sequence: CDR1 SQVTM, CDR2 ANQGSEA. V trimming: 8 bases; J trimming: 5 bases; junction bases outside the gene matches: 10. The CDR3 has 13 amino acids. CDR3 sequence: CSSRTGPGETQYF. The CDR3 DNA reads as TGCAGCTCACGGACAGGGCCGGGGGAGACCCAGTACTTC.

This clone was detected once. V gene TRBV6-6 combines with J gene TRBJ2-4; D tentatively reads TRBD1 or TRBD2 (7 bases each). The CDR3 runs 15 residues. Trimming left V 6 bases short and J 3 bases short, with 15 bases between. Germline V gene sequence: CDR1 MNHNY, CDR2 SVGAGI (reference sequence). The CDR3 here is CASSLTGEGKNIQYF. The CDR3 nucleotides read TGTGCCAGCAGCCTTACAGGGGAGGGCAAAAACATTCAGTACTTC.

The chain is built from TRBV9 and TRBJ1-6; D remains unclear. This CDR3 is built from 14 residues. The V gene's germline CDR1 is SGDLS and CDR2 YYNGEE. Trimming pared 4 bases from V and 11 bases from J, leaving 16 bases between. DNA for the CDR3: TGTGCCAGCAGCACATCATCGACGAGTACACCCCTCCACTTT. It is translated as CASSTSSTSTPLHF.

The rearrangement joins TRBV5-1 to TRBJ2-5; TRBD1 matches 7 bases. The CDR3 has 14 amino acids. Germline V CDR1 and CDR2: SGHRS, YFSETQ. The trim removed 4 bases at V and 1 base at J, leaving 4 bases unmatched. CDR3 sequence (DNA): TGCGCCAGCAGCGGGGGACAGCCCCAAGAGACCCAGTACTTC. Its translation: CASSGGQPQETQYF.

The chain has TRBV24-1 and TRBJ1-3, with D uncertain. The germline V and J ends were trimmed by 3 bases and 0 bases, with 8 bases remaining between them. Germline V CDR1 and CDR2: KGHDR, SFDVKD. This CDR3 is built from 15 residues. CDR3 region: CATSDGVNSGNTIYF. In DNA form, the CDR3 reads TGTGCCACCAGTGATGGGGTCAACTCTGGAAACACCATATATTTT.

This sequence joins TRBV13 and TRBJ2-1, with TRBD2 matching over 12 bases. V was pared by 6 bases and J by 2 bases, with 5 bases of the junction left unmatched. Germline V CDR1 and CDR2: PRHDT, FYEKMQ (reference sequence). CDR3 size: 16 residues. The chain's CDR3 is CASRFTSGGPYNEQFF. The CDR3 region has the DNA TGTGCCAGCAGATTTACTAGCGGGGGGCCCTACAATGAGCAGTTCTTC.

The chain links TRBV5-1 to TRBJ2-5; D call uncertain. Germline loops: CDR1 SGHRS, CDR2 YFSETQ. The CDR3 is 13 amino acids. The germline V and J ends were trimmed by 0 bases and 5 bases, with 8 bases remaining between them. The CDR3 sequence: CASSLASSETQYF. CDR3 sequence (DNA): TGCGCCAGCAGCTTGGCGTCGAGTGAGACCCAGTACTTC.

Here the CDR3 reads CSGRGLDQETQYF. CDR3 DNA sequence: TGCAGCGGAAGGGGACTAGATCAAGAGACCCAGTACTTC. This chain joins TRBV29-1 and TRBJ2-5; 8 nucleotides agree with TRBD2. CDR1 is SQVTM, CDR2 ANQGSEA, per germline. This CDR3 comprises 13 residues. J gave up 2 bases and V 7 bases, and 6 bases lay outside the gene matches.

In DNA, the CDR3 is TGCGCCAGCAGCACCCTAGGACAGGCGAGCACAGATACGCAGTATTTT. The encoded protein is CASSTLGQASTDTQYF. The V and J genes are TRBV5-1 and TRBJ2-3; TRBD1 agrees at 7 bases. The CDR3 has 16 amino acids. Trimming at V came to 4 bases and at J to 0 bases, leaving 8 bases not matched to a gene. Germline lookup yields CDR1 SGHRS and CDR2 YFSETQ. Based on the CDR3 plus reference TRBV5-1 and TRBJ2-3, the full variable domain is KAGVTQTPRYLIKTRGQQVTLSCSPISGHRSVSWYQQTPGQGLQFLFEYFSETQRNKGNFPGRFSGRQFSNSRSEMNVSTLELGDSALYLCASSTLGQASTDTQYFGPGTRLTVL.

This rearrangement joins TRBV12-1 to TRBJ2-7. TRBV12-1 is a known pseudogene. This CDR3 has 12 amino acids. In nucleotides, the CDR3 is TGTGCCAGCAGCTTTCCCGACTACGAGCAGTACGTC. Translated, it gives CASSFPDYEQYV.

The gene calls are TRBV20-1 and TRBJ1-1; TRBD1 matches at 7 bases. J was trimmed by 8 bases and V by 2 bases; bases with no gene match: 2. The length of the CDR3 is 11 residues. Germline CDR1 DFQATT, CDR2 SNEGSKA (reference sequence). The CDR3 loop is CSARQTGEAFF. In nucleotides, the CDR3 is TGCAGTGCTAGACAGACAGGGGAAGCTTTCTTT.